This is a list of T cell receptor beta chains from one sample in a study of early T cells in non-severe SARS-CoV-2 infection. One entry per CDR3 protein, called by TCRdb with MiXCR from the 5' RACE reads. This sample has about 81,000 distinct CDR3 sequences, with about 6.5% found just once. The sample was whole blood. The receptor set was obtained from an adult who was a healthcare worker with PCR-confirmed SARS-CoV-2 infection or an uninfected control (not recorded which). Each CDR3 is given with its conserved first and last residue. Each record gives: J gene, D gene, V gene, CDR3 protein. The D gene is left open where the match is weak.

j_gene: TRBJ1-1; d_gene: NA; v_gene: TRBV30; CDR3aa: CAWKITEAFF
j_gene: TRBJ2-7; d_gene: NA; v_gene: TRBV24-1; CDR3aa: CATSDSTTGPTYEQYF
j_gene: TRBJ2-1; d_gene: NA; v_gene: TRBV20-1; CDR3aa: CSAREGMGEQFF
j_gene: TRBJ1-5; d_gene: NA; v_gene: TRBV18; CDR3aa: CASSQQVSNQPQHF
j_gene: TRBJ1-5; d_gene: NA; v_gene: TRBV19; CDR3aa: CASSIVGANQPQHF
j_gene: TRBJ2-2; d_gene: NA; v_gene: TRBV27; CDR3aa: CASKRQGRGRFTGELFF
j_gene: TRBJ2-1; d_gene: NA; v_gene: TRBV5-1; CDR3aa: CASSLEIPTYNEQFF
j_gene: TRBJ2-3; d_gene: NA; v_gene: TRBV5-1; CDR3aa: CASSGAVADTQYF
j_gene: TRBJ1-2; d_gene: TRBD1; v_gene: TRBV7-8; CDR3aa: CASSLSQGNYGYTF
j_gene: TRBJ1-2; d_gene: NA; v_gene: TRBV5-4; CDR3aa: CATKANYGYTF
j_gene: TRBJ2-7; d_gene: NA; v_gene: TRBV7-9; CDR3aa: CASSLGREQYF
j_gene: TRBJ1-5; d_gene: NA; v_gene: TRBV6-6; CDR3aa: CASSQVSQPQHF
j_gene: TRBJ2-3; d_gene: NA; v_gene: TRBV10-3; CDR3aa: CAISEADSPSDTQYF
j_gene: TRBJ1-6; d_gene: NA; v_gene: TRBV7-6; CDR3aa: CASSHGQNSPLHF
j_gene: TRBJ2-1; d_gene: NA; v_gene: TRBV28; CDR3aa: CASSLFDSTVEFF
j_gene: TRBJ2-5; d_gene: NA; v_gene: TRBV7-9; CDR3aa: CASSMTLETQYF
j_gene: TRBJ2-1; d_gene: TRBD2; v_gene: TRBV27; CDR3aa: CASSQLAGVQDEQFF
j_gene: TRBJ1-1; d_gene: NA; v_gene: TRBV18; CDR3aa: CASSPLASDYKNTEAFF
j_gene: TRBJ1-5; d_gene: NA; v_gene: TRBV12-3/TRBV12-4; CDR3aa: CASSSLGGGNQPQHF
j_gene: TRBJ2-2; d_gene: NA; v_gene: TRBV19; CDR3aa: CASAQGVGELFF
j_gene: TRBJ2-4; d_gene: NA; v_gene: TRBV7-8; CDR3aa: CASSSRGKNIQYF
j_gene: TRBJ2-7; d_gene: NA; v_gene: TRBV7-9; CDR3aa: CASLLGAGSYEQYF
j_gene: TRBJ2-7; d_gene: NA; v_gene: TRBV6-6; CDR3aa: CASSFGQTTTEQYF
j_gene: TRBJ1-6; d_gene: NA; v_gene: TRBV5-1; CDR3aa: CASSLLSRPDSPLHF
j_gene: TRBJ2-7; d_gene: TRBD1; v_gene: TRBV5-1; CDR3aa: CASSEQGAVFEQYF
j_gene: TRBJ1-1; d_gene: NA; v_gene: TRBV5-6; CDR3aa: CASSLAFSGNTEAFF
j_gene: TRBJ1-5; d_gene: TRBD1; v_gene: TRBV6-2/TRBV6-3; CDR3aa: CASSGGQGMSQPQHF
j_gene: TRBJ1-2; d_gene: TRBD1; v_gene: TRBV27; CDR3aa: CASSPGSGTGLGYTF
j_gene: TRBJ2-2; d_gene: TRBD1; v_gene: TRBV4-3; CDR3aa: CASSQQGANTGELFF
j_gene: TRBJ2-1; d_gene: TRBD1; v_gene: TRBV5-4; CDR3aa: CASSSPGQGHNEQFF
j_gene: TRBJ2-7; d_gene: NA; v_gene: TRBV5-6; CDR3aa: CASSLVGTLEHVF
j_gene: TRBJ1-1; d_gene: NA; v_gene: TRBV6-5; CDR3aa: CASSYSQGLEAFF
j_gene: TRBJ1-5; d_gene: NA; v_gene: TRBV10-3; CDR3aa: CAISPDGNQPQHF
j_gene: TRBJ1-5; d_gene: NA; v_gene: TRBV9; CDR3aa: CASSVGNGNQPQHF
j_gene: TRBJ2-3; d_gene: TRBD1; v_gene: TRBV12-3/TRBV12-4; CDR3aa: CASSSGQGTDTQYF
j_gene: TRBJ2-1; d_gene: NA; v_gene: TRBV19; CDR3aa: CASSLLDGGEQFF
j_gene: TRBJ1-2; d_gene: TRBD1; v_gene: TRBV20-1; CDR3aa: CSAPGQGHYGYTF
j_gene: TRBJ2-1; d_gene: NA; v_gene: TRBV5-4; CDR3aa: CASSFWRNEQFF
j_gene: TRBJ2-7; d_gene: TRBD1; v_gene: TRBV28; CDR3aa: CASRHIRDRKSYEQYF
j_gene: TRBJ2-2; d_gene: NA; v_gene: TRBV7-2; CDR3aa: CASSTRGRTTSSTGELFF
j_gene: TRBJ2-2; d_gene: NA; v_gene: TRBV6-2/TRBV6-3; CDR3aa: CAIISSAGPGELFF
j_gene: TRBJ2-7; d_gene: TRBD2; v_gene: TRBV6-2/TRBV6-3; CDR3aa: CASSSPGTSGSYEQYF
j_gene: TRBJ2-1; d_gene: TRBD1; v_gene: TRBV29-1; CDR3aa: CSVPGGIDEQFF
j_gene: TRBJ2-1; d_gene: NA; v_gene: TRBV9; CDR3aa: CASSVGENEQFF
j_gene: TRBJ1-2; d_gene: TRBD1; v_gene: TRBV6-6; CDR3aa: CASRGGTGVTNYGYTF
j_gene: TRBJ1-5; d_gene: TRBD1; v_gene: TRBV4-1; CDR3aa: CASSHGTGASNQPQHF
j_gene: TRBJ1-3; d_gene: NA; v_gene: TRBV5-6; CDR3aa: CASSSDVRGNTIYF
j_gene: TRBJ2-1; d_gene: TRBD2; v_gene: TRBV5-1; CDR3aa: CASSFLAAYNEQFF
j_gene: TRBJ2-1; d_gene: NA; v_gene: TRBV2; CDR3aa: CASSVWQNEQFF
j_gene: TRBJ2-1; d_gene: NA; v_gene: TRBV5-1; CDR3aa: CASSLAGQKGNEQFF
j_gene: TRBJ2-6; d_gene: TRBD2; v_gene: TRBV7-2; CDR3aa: CASRTGTRGANVLTF